These 6 T cell receptor beta chains share one sample of origin, sequenced in a study of T-cell reconstitution after alpha-beta-depleted transplantation in children. The TCRbeta library incorporated unique molecular identifiers. TCRdb passed the PCR reads through MiXCR, listing each CDR3 protein once. The sample comprises about 580,000 distinct CDR3 sequences, roughly 23% of which are singletons, and roughly an eighth rests with the top ten. Sequenced here: PBMCs, mostly from graft donor cells, sampled 360 days after TCRalphabeta/CD19-depleted stem cell transplant. These receptors were taken from a boy under three years old who had a stem cell transplant for acute myeloid leukemia, so the T cells may come from the graft donor.

In this sample, this clonotype turned up many times. V is TRBV28 and J is TRBJ2-3; TRBD2 agrees at 10 bases. This CDR3 region has 14 residues. Germline-derived CDR1 and CDR2 are MDHEN and SYDVKM. V was pared by 6 bases and J by 7 bases, with 7 bases of the junction left unmatched. CDR3 loop: CASRLAGGRNTQYF. CDR3 DNA: TGTGCCAGCAGGTTAGCGGGGGGTCGAAATACGCAGTATTTT. The full variable domain, in which reference TRBV28 and TRBJ2-3 provide the parts outside the CDR3, is DVKVTQSSRYLVKRTGEKVFLECVQDMDHENMFWYRQDPGLGLRLIYFSYDVKMKEKGDIPEGYSVSREKKERFSLILESASTNQTSMYLCASRLAGGRNTQYFGPGTRLTVL.

At least ten counts were recorded for this clonotype. This chain connects TRBV4-1 to TRBJ2-5; tentative D call: TRBD2 (6 bases). This CDR3 has 16 residues. Germline V gene lookup returns CDR1 MGHRA and CDR2 YSYEKL. V was cut by 0 bases and J by 4 bases, with 15 bases left in between. The CDR3 reads CASSQETVFGRETQYF. CDR3 DNA sequence: TGCGCCAGCAGCCAAGAAACGGTTTTCGGGAGAGAGACCCAGTACTTC.

This clonotype was counted only a few times. A read error is possible here, since a much larger clone lies one base away. The rearrangement joins TRBV7-9 to TRBJ2-5; the D is unclear. Germline V CDR1 and CDR2: SEHNR, FQNEAQ (reference sequence). This CDR3 spans 11 amino acids. The V gene lost 7 bases and the J gene lost 3 bases, with 6 bases spanning the gap. The CDR3 nucleotides are TGTGCCAGCACACCAGAAGAGACCCAGTACTTC. Translated: CASTPEETQYF.

This clonotype was counted at least ten times. This chain links TRBV29-1 with TRBJ2-1; TRBD2 matches at 7 bases. From germline, CDR1 is SQVTM and CDR2 ANQGSEA. The CDR3 consists of 13 residues. Losses at the gene ends were 3 bases for V and 5 bases for J; bases not matched to a gene: 4. The CDR3: CSVEGGDNNEQFF. CDR3 DNA: TGCAGCGTTGAGGGAGGGGATAACAATGAGCAGTTCTTC.

The V gene is TRBV20-1, the J gene TRBJ2-3; D call uncertain. V lost 3 bases to trimming and J lost 4 bases, with 5 bases between them. CDR1 is DFQATT, CDR2 SNEGSKA, per germline (reference sequence). The CDR3 is 11 amino acids. The CDR3 region has the DNA TGCAGTGCTAGTTTATCAGATACGCAGTATTTT. Translating it yields CSASLSDTQYF.

This clonotype appeared a few times. The chain combines TRBV15 with TRBJ1-1; possible D gene TRBD1, 5 bases. The CDR3 sequence is 13 residues long. The germline V gene encodes CDR1 LNHNV and CDR2 YYDKDF (reference sequence). V lost 5 bases, J lost 4 bases, and 11 bases lay in between. CDR3 sequence (DNA): TGTGCCACCAGCGAGGGGAAGAGCACTGAAGCTTTCTTT. It encodes CATSEGKSTEAFF.